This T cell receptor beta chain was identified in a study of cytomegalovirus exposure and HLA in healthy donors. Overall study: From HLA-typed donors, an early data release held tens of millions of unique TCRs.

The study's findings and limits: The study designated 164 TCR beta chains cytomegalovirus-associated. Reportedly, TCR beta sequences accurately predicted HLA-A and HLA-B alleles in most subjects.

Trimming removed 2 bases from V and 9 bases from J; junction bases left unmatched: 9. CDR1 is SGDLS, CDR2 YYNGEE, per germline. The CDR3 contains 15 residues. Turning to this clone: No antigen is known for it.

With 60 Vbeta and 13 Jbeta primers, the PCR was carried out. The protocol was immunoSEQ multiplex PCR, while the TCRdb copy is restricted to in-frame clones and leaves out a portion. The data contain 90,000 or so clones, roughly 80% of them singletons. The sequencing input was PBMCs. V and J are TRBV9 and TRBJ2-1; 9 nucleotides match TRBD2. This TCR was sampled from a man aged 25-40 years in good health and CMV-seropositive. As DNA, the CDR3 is TGTGCCAGCAGCGTTATGGCGGGGGGGTTTGGTGAGCAGTTCTTC. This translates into CASSVMAGGFGEQFF.